The TCR beta chain under discussion was sequenced for a study of shared clonotypes between healthy human individuals. Using immunoSEQ multiplex PCR, the repertoire was profiled, and TCRdb retains in-frame clones only, with some absent. The profile shows more than 500,000 clones, about 95% of them singletons. The CDR3 extends over 12 amino acids. Trimming stripped 7 bases from V and 7 bases from J, with 13 bases between. The germline CDR1 and CDR2 sequences are SEHNR and FQNEAQ (reference sequence). Positive CCR7 selection of CD45RO-negative cells yielded the naive CD8 cells, and terminally differentiated effector memory CD45RA+ cells were excluded.

The specimen was naive CD8+ T cells sorted from blood. The sequence derives from a woman aged 25 to 39 in good health. This chain links TRBV7-9 with TRBJ1-1, with a tentative D call TRBD1 (5 bases). The DNA for the CDR3 is TGTGCCAGCATCCCTCAAAGGGGTGAAGCTTTCTTT. It translates to CASIPQRGEAFF.